The present TCR beta chain was sequenced within a study of response to subunit inactivated influenza vaccine. Findings and limits, study-wide: The authors offered the suggestion that each seasonal influenza vaccination recruits few new T cells.

Germline CDR1 and CDR2: SEHNR and FQNEAQ (reference sequence). The CDR3 runs to 16 residues. Germline trimming cut 5 bases from V and 2 bases from J; bases unmatched to any gene: 9. TCRdb re-called the RT-PCR reads through MiXCR, storing one row per CDR3 protein. The sample records 150,000 to 200,000 distinct CDR3 sequences, approximately 10% being singletons. A few counts support this clonotype. Its antigen remains unidentified. The source is a man between 45 and 60 years old who received an inactivated influenza vaccine. V is TRBV7-9 and J is TRBJ2-3; 8 bases are shared with TRBD2. The sequences come from non-naive T cells sorted from PBMCs, collected 45 days after vaccination. CDR3 in DNA: TGTGCCAGCAGCCTACGGACTAGCTATTTCACAGATACGCAGTATTTT. This codes for CASSLRTSYFTDTQYF.